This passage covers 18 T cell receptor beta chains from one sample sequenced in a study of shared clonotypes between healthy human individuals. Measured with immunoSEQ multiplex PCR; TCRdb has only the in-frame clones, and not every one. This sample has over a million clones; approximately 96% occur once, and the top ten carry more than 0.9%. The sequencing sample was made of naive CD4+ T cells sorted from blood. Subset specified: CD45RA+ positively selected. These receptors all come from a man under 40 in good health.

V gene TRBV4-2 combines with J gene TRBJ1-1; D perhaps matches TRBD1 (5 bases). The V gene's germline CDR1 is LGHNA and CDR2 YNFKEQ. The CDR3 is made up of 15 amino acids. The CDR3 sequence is CATTRGLVDDTEAFF. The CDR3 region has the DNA TGTGCGACCACCCGGGGCCTGGTAGATGACACTGAAGCTTTCTTT.

The DNA of the CDR3 is TGTGCCAGCAGTTACTCTGTAGCGGGAGCCTACGAGCAGTACTTC. Its protein is CASSYSVAGAYEQYF. The chain links TRBV6-5 to TRBJ2-7, with TRBD2 identical over 9 bases. Trimming cost V 0 bases and J 2 bases; bases outside gene matches: 2. Germline CDR1 reads MNHEY; CDR2 reads SVGAGI. The CDR3 runs 15 residues.

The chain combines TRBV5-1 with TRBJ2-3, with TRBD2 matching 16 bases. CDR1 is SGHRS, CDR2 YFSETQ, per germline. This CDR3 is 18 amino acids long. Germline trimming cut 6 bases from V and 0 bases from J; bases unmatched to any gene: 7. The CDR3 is CASTYGTSGRGSTDTQYF. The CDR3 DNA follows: TGCGCCAGCACCTATGGGACTAGCGGGAGGGGGAGCACAGATACGCAGTATTTT.

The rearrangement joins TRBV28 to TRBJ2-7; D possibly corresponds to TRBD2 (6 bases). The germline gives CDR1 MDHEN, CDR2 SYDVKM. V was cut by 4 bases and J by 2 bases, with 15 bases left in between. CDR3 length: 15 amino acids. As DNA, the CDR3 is TGTGCCAGCAGTTCGACTGGGGGGTTTACCTACGAGCAGTACTTC. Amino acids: CASSSTGGFTYEQYF.

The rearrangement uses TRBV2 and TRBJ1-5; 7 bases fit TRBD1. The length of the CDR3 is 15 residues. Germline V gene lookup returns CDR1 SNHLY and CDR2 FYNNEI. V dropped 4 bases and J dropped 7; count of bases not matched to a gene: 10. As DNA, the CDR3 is TGTGCCAGCAGTGCGGTGGACAGGATACTCCAGCCCCAGCATTTT. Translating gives CASSAVDRILQPQHF.

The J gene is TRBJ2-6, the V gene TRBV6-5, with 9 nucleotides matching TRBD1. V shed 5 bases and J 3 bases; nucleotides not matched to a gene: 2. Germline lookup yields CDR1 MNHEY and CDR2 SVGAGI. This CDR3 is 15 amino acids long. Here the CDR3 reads CASSTGGSGANVLTF. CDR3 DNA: TGTGCCAGCAGTACAGGGGGCAGTGGGGCCAACGTCCTGACTTTC.

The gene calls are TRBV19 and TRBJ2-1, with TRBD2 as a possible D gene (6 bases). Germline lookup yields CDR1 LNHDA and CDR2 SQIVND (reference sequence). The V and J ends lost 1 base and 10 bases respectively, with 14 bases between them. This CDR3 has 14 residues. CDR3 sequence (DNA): TGTGCCAGTAGTATAGGTTCTACCGGGAGAGAGCAGTTCTTC. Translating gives CASSIGSTGREQFF. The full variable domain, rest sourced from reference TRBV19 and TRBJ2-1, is DGGITQSPKYLFRKEGQNVTLSCEQNLNHDAMYWYRQDPGQGLRLIYYSQIVNDFQKGDIAEGYSVSREKKESFPLTVTSAQKNPTAFYLCASSIGSTGREQFFGPGTRLTVL.

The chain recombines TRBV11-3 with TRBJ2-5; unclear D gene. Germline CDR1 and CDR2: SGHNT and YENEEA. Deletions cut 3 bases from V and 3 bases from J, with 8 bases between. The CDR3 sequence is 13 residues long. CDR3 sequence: CASSFGHKETQYF. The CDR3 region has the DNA TGTGCCAGCAGCTTCGGGCACAAAGAGACCCAGTACTTC.

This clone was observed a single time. For the CDR3, the DNA is TGTGTCAGAAGCTTAGACTCCTCTAAGGCGGGAGGGATCACAGATACGCAGTATTTT. Translating it yields CVRSLDSSKAGGITDTQYF. The gene calls are TRBV7-5 and TRBJ2-3; the D call TRBD2 from the table was never checked on the DNA. TRBV7-5 corresponds to a pseudogene. The CDR3 covers 19 residues.

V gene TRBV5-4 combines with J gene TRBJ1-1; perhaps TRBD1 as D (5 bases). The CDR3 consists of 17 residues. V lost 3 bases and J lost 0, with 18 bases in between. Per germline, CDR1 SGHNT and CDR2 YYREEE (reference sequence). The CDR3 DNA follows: TGTGCCAGCAGCTCCCCCGGGACCATGATCCTGAACACTGAAGCTTTCTTT. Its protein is CASSSPGTMILNTEAFF. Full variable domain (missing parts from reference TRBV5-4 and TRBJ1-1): ETGVTQSPTHLIKTRGQQVTLRCSSQSGHNTVSWYQQALGQGPQFIFQYYREEENGRGNFPPRFSGLQFPNYSSELNVNALELDDSALYLCASSSPGTMILNTEAFFGQGTRLTVV.

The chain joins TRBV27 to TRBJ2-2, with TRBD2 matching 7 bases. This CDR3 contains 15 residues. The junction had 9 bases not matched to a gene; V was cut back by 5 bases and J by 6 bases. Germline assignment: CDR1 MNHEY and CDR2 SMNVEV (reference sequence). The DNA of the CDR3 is TGTGCCAGCAGTCGTGCGGGAGTCGGAGCCGGGGAGCTGTTTTTT. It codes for CASSRAGVGAGELFF.

The CDR3 sequence: CATSDSTYEAFF. CDR3 DNA sequence: TGTGCCACCTCGGACAGTACCTATGAAGCTTTCTTT. This chain uses TRBV7-9 with TRBJ1-1; possible D gene TRBD1, 6 bases. The CDR3 contains 12 residues. The germline V gene encodes CDR1 SEHNR and CDR2 FQNEAQ (reference sequence). Trimming pared 10 bases from V and 7 bases from J, leaving 16 bases between.

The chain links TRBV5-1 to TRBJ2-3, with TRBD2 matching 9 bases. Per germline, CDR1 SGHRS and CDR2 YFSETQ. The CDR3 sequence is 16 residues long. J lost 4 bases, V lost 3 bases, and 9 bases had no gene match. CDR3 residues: CASSSGLAGTADTQYF. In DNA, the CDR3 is TGCGCCAGCAGCTCGGGACTAGCAGGCACGGCAGATACGCAGTATTTT.

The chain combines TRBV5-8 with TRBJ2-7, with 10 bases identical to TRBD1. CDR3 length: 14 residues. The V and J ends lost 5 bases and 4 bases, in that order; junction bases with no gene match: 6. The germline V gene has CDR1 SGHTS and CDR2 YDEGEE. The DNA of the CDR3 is TGTGCCAGCAGACAGACAGGGGGCGCGTACGAGCAGTACTTC. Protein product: CASRQTGGAYEQYF.

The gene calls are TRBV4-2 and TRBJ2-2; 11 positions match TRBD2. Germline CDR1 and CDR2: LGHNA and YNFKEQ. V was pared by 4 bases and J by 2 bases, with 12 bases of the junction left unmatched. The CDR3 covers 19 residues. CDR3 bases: TGTGCCAGCAGCCCAGAGAACCCGGGACTAGCGGATAACACCGGGGAGCTGTTTTTT. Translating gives CASSPENPGLADNTGELFF.

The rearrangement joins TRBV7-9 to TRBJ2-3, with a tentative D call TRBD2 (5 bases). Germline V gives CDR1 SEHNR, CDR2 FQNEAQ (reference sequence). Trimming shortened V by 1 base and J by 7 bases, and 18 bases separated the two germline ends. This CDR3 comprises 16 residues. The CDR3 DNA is TGTGCCAGCAGCTTAGTATCGGACCTCCTAGCCTATACGCAGTATTTT. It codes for CASSLVSDLLAYTQYF.

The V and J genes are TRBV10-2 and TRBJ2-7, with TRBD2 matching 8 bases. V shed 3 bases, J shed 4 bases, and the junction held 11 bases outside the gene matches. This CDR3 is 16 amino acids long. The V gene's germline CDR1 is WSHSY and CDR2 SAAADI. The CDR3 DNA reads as TGCGCCAGCAGTGACCCACCGGGGGGGAGGGCTTACGAGCAGTACTTC. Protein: CASSDPPGGRAYEQYF.

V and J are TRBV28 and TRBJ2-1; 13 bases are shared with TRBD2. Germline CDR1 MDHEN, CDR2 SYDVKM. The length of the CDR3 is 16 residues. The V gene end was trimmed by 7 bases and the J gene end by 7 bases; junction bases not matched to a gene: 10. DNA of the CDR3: TGTGCCAGCAAAATTAGACTAGCGGGAGGCCAGAATGAGCAGTTCTTC. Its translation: CASKIRLAGGQNEQFF.